A single sample is the source of the 3 T cell receptor beta chains below, sequenced in a study of persistence of HIV-infected CD4 T cells. This was the immunoSEQ version 4 assay in survey mode. Method: immunoSEQ multiplex PCR; TCRdb's copy keeps in-frame clones and lacks some. Of about 37,000 clones listed, approximately 86% are singletons. These TCRs' antigens remain unknown. Cells were stimulated nonspecifically with anti-CD3/anti-CD28 magnetic beads. Sorting selected CD4+ T cells upregulating both CD40 ligand and CD69. The sequences come from CD4+ T cells sorted from PBMCs after roughly 18-hour stimulation, collected from a patient who received antiretroviral therapy. The receptors stem from an adult man with HIV who was CMV-seropositive.

This chain connects TRBV7-2 to TRBJ2-4; 10 bases align to TRBD1. CDR3 length equals 16 residues. Germline V gene data show CDR1 as SGHTA and CDR2 as FQGNSA. V gave up 2 bases and J gave up 6 bases; unmatched junction bases: 7. The CDR3 nucleotides are TGTGCCAGCAGCTTATCGGGACAGGGGATTATAAACATTCAGTACTTC. It encodes CASSLSGQGIINIQYF.

Only one count was recorded for this clone. The V and J genes are TRBV2 and TRBJ2-2; 11 bases are shared with TRBD2. The CDR3 totals 16 residues. After removal of 5 bases from V and 1 base from J, the junction contained 3 bases not matched to a gene. Germline assignment: CDR1 SNHLY and CDR2 FYNNEI. For the CDR3, the DNA is TGTGCCAGCAGTCTTGGACTAGCGGGGAACACCGGGGAGCTGTTTTTT. It is translated as CASSLGLAGNTGELFF. Based on the CDR3 plus reference TRBV2 and TRBJ2-2, the full variable domain is EPEVTQTPSHQVTQMGQEVILRCVPISNHLYFYWYRQILGQKVEFLVSFYNNEISEKSEIFDDQFSVERPDGSNFTLKIRSTKLEDSAMYFCASSLGLAGNTGELFFGEGSRLTVL.

This clone appeared once. V usage is TRBV28 and J usage is TRBJ2-7, with a weak D call TRBD1 (5 bases). CDR1 MDHEN and CDR2 SYDVKM come from the germline V gene. Trimming removed 5 bases from V and 2 bases from J, with 16 bases in between. The CDR3 is 15 amino acids. The CDR3 spells CASSLPQGPTYEQYF. CDR3 nucleotides: TGTGCCAGCAGTCTCCCGCAGGGCCCTACCTACGAGCAGTACTTC.